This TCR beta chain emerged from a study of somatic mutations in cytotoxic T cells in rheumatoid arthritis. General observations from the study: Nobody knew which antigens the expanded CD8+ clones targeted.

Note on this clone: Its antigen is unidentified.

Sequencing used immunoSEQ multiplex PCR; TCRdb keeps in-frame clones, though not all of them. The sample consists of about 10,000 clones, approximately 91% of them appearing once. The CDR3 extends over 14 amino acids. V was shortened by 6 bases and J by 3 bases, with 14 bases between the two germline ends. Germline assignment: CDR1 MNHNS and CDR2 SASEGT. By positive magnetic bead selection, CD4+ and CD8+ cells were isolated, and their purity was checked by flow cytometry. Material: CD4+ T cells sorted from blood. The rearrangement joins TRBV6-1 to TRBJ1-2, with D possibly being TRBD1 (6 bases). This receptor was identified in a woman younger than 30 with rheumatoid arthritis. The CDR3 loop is CASRNTGTYYGYTF. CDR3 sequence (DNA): TGTGCCAGCAGGAACACAGGGACCTACTATGGCTACACCTTC.